A single sample is the source of the 10 T cell receptor beta chains below, sequenced in a study of molecular identifiers for immune sequencing clone quantification. Via MiXCR, TCRdb re-called the PCR reads, giving one row per CDR3 protein. The sample shows over 90,000 distinct CDR3 sequences, around 30% of them seen only once. Sequencing was done on a sample of naive CD8+ T cells from blood, with Jurkat cell RNA spiked in. Documented subset: FACS-sorted CD8+CD4-CCR7+CD45RA+ naive T cells. These receptors all stem from a human donor in good health. Some libraries in this study had Jurkat cell RNA spiked in.

This clonotype was seen a few times. The V call is TRBV7-9, the J call TRBJ1-6, with D unresolved. The CDR3 totals 14 residues. CDR1 and CDR2 from the germline V gene are SEHNR and FQNEAQ (reference sequence). The V end was cut by 7 bases, the J end by 7 bases, with 14 bases between. CDR3 bases: TGTGCCAGCACCACTCAAGGGCGAAATTCACCCCTCCACTTT. Translating gives CASTTQGRNSPLHF.

This clonotype was seen more than once but under ten times. The chain recombines TRBV7-8 with TRBJ2-7, with 8 nucleotides matching TRBD2. CDR3 length equals 13 residues. V lost 5 bases to trimming and J lost 7 bases; unmatched junction nucleotides: 7. CDR1 SGHVS and CDR2 FQNEAQ come from the germline V gene. The CDR3 reads CASSVTSVGEQYF. CDR3 DNA: TGTGCCAGCAGCGTGACTAGCGTCGGGGAGCAGTACTTC.

In regard to this clonotype: A much larger clonotype is one base distant, so this may be a read error. The chain couples TRBV7-2 to TRBJ2-7; a possible D gene is TRBD2 (5 bases). The CDR3 is 17 residues long. V shed 3 bases and J shed 4 bases, with 22 bases lying between them. Per germline, CDR1 SGHTA and CDR2 FQGNSA. The DNA for the CDR3 is TGTGCCAGCAGCTTGGTCTTCGGAGAGGGCCCGTGTTACGAGCAGTACTTC. Amino acid sequence: CASSLVFGEGPCYEQYF. The variable domain in full, with the rest retrieved from reference TRBV7-2 and TRBJ2-7, is GAGVSQSPSNKVTEKGKDVELRCDPISGHTALYWYRQSLGQGLEFLIYFQGNSAPDKSGLPSDRFSAERTGGSVSTLTIQRTQQEDSAVYLCASSLVFGEGPCYEQYFGPGTRLTVT.

The V gene is TRBV25-1, the J gene TRBJ2-5; D might be TRBD1 (5 bases). Germline lookup yields CDR1 MGHDK and CDR2 SYGVNS. Trimming left V 6 bases short and J 5 bases short, with 16 bases between. The CDR3 covers 14 residues. CDR3 region: CASSEAGYLETQYF. CDR3 nucleotide sequence: TGTGCCAGCAGCGAGGCAGGGTACCTCGAGACCCAGTACTTC. Full variable domain (outside the CDR3, taken from reference TRBV25-1 and TRBJ2-5): EADIYQTPRYLVIGTGKKITLECSQTMGHDKMYWYQQDPGMELHLIHYSYGVNSTEKGDLSSESTVSRIRTEHFPLTLESARPSHTSQYLCASSEAGYLETQYFGPGTRLLVL.

This clonotype occurred a few times. The V gene is TRBV7-2, the J gene TRBJ1-5; unclear D gene. Trimming left V 1 base short and J 4 bases short, with 11 bases between. The CDR3 runs 15 residues. The germline V gene encodes CDR1 SGHTA and CDR2 FQGNSA. CDR3 DNA: TGTGCCAGCAGCTTAGGGTTAGGACTGAATCAGCCCCAGCATTTT. Translating gives CASSLGLGLNQPQHF.

Many counts were recorded for this clonotype. CDR3 sequence reads: CASSITGAGELFF. Here the CDR3 DNA reads TGTGCCAGTAGTATAACGGGGGCCGGGGAGCTGTTTTTT. The chain combines TRBV19 with TRBJ2-2; TRBD2 is a possible D gene (6 bases). Trimming took 2 bases from V and 6 from J, leaving 7 bases between them. Looked up from germline, CDR1 is LNHDA and CDR2 is SQIVND (reference sequence). CDR3 length equals 13 residues.

This clonotype showed up many times. The V gene is TRBV27, the J gene TRBJ2-7, with 10 bases fitting TRBD2. In germline, CDR1 is MNHEY, CDR2 SMNVEV (reference sequence). This CDR3 has 14 residues. Unmatched junction bases numbered 4, after V lost 4 bases and J lost 4 bases. Written as DNA, the CDR3 is TGTGCCAGCAGTTCAGGACTAGCGGAGTACGAGCAGTACTTC. This encodes CASSSGLAEYEQYF.

This clonotype was counted between two and nine times. The CDR3 loop is CASSHGAYNEQFF. The CDR3 DNA is TGCGCCAGCAGCCACGGGGCCTACAATGAGCAGTTCTTC. This sequence joins TRBV4-3 and TRBJ2-1; possibly TRBD2 for D (5 bases). Trimming took 3 bases from V and 2 from J, leaving 5 bases between them. This CDR3 region has 13 residues. From germline, CDR1 is LGHNA and CDR2 YSLEER.

This clonotype was seen a few times. V is TRBV20-1 and J is TRBJ2-2, with D possibly being TRBD1 or TRBD2 (6 bases each). Germline assignment: CDR1 DFQATT and CDR2 SNEGSKA (reference sequence). The CDR3 spans 13 residues. The V gene lost 5 bases and the J gene lost 2 bases, with 9 bases spanning the gap. CDR3 nucleotides: TGCAGTGCTCCCGGGGGCAACACCGGGGAGCTGTTTTTT. Protein product: CSAPGGNTGELFF.

This clonotype was observed a few times. The rearrangement links TRBV12-3 or TRBV12-4 to TRBJ2-7, with D perhaps matching TRBD1 (6 bases). The V end was cut by 3 bases, the J end by 7 bases, with 10 bases between. The CDR3 sequence is 12 residues long. CDR3 region: CASSFIRGEQYF. CDR3 nucleotide sequence: TGTGCCAGCAGTTTTATAAGGGGGGAGCAGTACTTC.